The T cell receptor (beta chain) described here comes from a study of cytomegalovirus exposure and HLA in healthy donors. A multiplex PCR was run with 60 Vbeta primers and 13 Jbeta primers. TCRdb keeps only in-frame clones here, not all; method: immunoSEQ multiplex PCR. The sample shows roughly 150,000 clones, 60% to 75% of them seen only once. CDR1 and CDR2 (germline): MNHEY, SMNVEV (reference sequence). CDR3 length: 15 amino acids. Between the trimmed V and J ends, which lost 5 bases and 0 bases, there was a span of 14 bases. This clonotype originated in a woman between 45 and 65 years old in good health and CMV-seropositive. J is TRBJ2-7 and V is TRBV27; D is unresolved. Sequenced: PBMCs. CDR3 amino acids: CASSVRMTGSYEQYF. Written as DNA, the CDR3 is TGTGCCAGCAGTGTGCGAATGACGGGCTCCTACGAGCAGTACTTC.